A selection of T cell receptor beta chains follows, all from one sample in a study of cytomegalovirus exposure and HLA in healthy donors. Sequencing was performed with immunoSEQ multiplex PCR; in TCRdb, only in-frame clones are kept and a portion is missing. The sample contains 150,000 to 200,000 clones, 65% to 90% of which appear only once. The sequencing input was PBMCs. Receptors originate from a woman in her forties or fifties in good health and CMV-seronegative. Each CDR3 is given with its conserved first and last residue. D genes are given only for firm matches. Not all rows give a size; the values are once, few, many and, for expanded clones, a class.

size: NA; J: TRBJ1-2; V: TRBV6-1; D: NA; CDR3: CASSEFSNYGYTF; DNA: TGTGCCAGCAGTGAATTTAGTAACTATGGCTACACCTTC
size: NA; J: TRBJ2-1; V: TRBV11-3; D: NA; CDR3: CASSPNPGRAGSYNEQFF; DNA: TGTGCCAGCAGCCCAAACCCCGGCAGGGCAGGCTCCTACAATGAGCAGTTCTTC
size: NA; J: TRBJ2-5; V: TRBV28; D: TRBD1; CDR3: CASSSFTGTEKETQYF; DNA: TGTGCCAGCAGTTCCTTTACCGGGACAGAAAAAGAGACCCAGTACTTC
size: NA; J: TRBJ1-5; V: TRBV7-8; D: TRBD1; CDR3: CASSLGQAPQPQHF; DNA: TGTGCCAGCAGCCTAGGACAGGCGCCCCAGCCCCAGCATTTT
size: NA; J: TRBJ1-1; V: TRBV28; D: NA; CDR3: CATQGNTEAFF; DNA: TGTGCCACCCAGGGGAACACTGAAGCTTTCTTT
size: NA; J: TRBJ2-5; V: TRBV20-1; D: NA; CDR3: CSASLGETQYF; DNA: TGCAGTGCTTCACTAGGGGAGACCCAGTACTTC
size: NA; J: TRBJ1-5; V: TRBV19; D: NA; CDR3: CASSETEVQPQHF; DNA: TGTGCCAGTAGTGAGACAGAGGTCCAGCCCCAGCATTTT
size: once; J: TRBJ2-7; V: TRBV11-3; D: NA; CDR3: CASSSSSYEQYF; DNA: TGTGCCAGCAGCTCTAGCTCCTACGAGCAGTACTTC
size: NA; J: TRBJ2-1; V: TRBV7-8; D: NA; CDR3: CASSLDQRSTHEQFF; DNA: TGTGCCAGCAGCTTAGACCAGCGATCTACACATGAGCAGTTCTTC
size: NA; J: TRBJ2-1; V: TRBV7-2; D: NA; CDR3: CASSYPRGGPVGAEQFF; DNA: TGTGCCAGCAGCTACCCCCGAGGAGGGCCGGTGGGTGCGGAGCAGTTCTTC
size: NA; J: TRBJ1-5; V: TRBV6-1; D: NA; CDR3: CASRPYSNQPQHF; DNA: TGTGCCAGCAGACCCTATAGCAATCAGCCCCAGCATTTT
size: NA; J: TRBJ1-1; V: TRBV4-1; D: NA; CDR3: CASREGRNTEAFF; DNA: TGCGCCAGCAGGGAAGGGAGAAACACTGAAGCTTTCTTT
size: many; J: TRBJ2-1; V: TRBV18; D: NA; CDR3: CASSPRASGRDEQFF; DNA: TGTGCCAGCTCACCTCGAGCCAGCGGTCGAGATGAGCAGTTCTTC
size: NA; J: TRBJ1-1; V: TRBV27; D: TRBD1; CDR3: CASSSARDRVTNTEAFF; DNA: TGTGCCAGCAGTTCAGCCCGGGACAGGGTGACGAACACTGAAGCTTTCTTT
size: NA; J: TRBJ2-7; V: TRBV6-1; D: NA; CDR3: CASSEVGFSYEQYF; DNA: TGTGCCAGCAGTGAAGTTGGCTTCTCCTACGAGCAGTACTTC
size: once; J: TRBJ2-1; V: TRBV28; D: TRBD2; CDR3: CASSPWGGSMDNEQFF; DNA: TGTGCCAGCAGTCCCTGGGGCGGGAGTATGGACAATGAGCAGTTCTTC
size: few; J: TRBJ2-7; V: TRBV14; D: TRBD2; CDR3: CASSQGLATGYEQYF; DNA: TGTGCCAGCAGCCAGGGACTAGCAACGGGCTACGAGCAGTACTTC
size: NA; J: TRBJ2-1; V: TRBV7-3; D: TRBD2; CDR3: CASSSRTSGREEQFF; DNA: TGTGCCAGCAGCTCCCGGACTAGCGGGAGGGAGGAGCAGTTCTTC
size: NA; J: TRBJ2-5; V: TRBV7-2; D: NA; CDR3: CASSQSGLQETQYF; DNA: TGTGCCAGCAGCCAAAGCGGCCTCCAAGAGACCCAGTACTTC
size: NA; J: TRBJ2-7; V: TRBV7-9; D: TRBD2; CDR3: CASSSPTSGPYEQYF; DNA: TGTGCCAGCAGCTCGCCGACTAGCGGACCCTACGAGCAGTACTTC
size: NA; J: TRBJ2-7; V: TRBV15; D: TRBD2; CDR3: CATSREGNYEQYF; DNA: TGTGCCACCAGCCGGGAGGGGAACTACGAGCAGTACTTC
size: few; J: TRBJ1-1; V: TRBV29-1; D: NA; CDR3: CSDRSSNTEAFF; DNA: TGCAGCGACAGGAGCTCGAACACTGAAGCTTTCTTT
size: NA; J: TRBJ1-3; V: TRBV5-4; D: TRBD1; CDR3: CASSPALTGGAGNTIYF; DNA: TGTGCCAGCAGCCCGGCTCTGACAGGGGGCGCGGGAAACACCATATATTTT
size: NA; J: TRBJ2-3; V: TRBV5-1; D: TRBD2; CDR3: CASSPVPSGSRADTQYF; DNA: TGCGCCAGCAGCCCAGTGCCCAGCGGGAGTCGCGCAGATACGCAGTATTTT
size: few; J: TRBJ1-4; V: TRBV18; D: NA; CDR3: CASSDRRNEKLFF; DNA: TGTGCCAGCTCAGACAGGAGGAATGAAAAACTGTTTTTT
size: NA; J: TRBJ2-7; V: TRBV21-1; D: NA; CDR3: CASSKKRTGKTYEQYF; DNA: TGTGCCAGCAGCAAAAAGAGGACAGGGAAGACCTACGAGCAGTACTTC
size: NA; J: TRBJ1-2; V: TRBV28; D: TRBD1; CDR3: CASSFRDRWSGYTF; DNA: TGTGCCAGCAGTTTCAGGGACAGGTGGTCAGGCTACACCTTC
size: once; J: TRBJ1-1; V: TRBV5-1; D: NA; CDR3: CASSLDGVGNTEAFF; DNA: TGCGCCAGCAGCTTGGACGGGGTAGGGAACACTGAAGCTTTCTTT
size: NA; J: TRBJ2-4; V: TRBV4-2; D: NA; CDR3: CASSQVGAGTSGKNIQYF; DNA: TGTGCCAGCAGCCAAGTAGGGGCGGGGACGTCAGGGAAAAACATTCAGTACTTC
size: NA; J: TRBJ2-1; V: TRBV28; D: NA; CDR3: CASSRLPSGSTYNEQFF; DNA: TGTGCCAGCAGCCGACTCCCTTCCGGGAGTACCTACAATGAGCAGTTCTTC
size: NA; J: TRBJ2-2; V: TRBV2; D: NA; CDR3: CASTWTDTGELFF; DNA: TGTGCCAGTACCTGGACTGACACCGGGGAGCTGTTTTTT
size: once; J: TRBJ1-1; V: TRBV4-3; D: NA; CDR3: CASSQGRGLTNTEAFF; DNA: TGCGCCAGCAGCCAAGGTAGAGGACTGACGAACACTGAAGCTTTCTTT
size: NA; J: TRBJ2-1; V: TRBV28; D: NA; CDR3: CASREGVPQNEQFF; DNA: TGTGCCAGCAGAGAGGGAGTCCCCCAAAATGAGCAGTTCTTC
size: once; J: TRBJ2-1; V: TRBV6-5; D: TRBD2; CDR3: CASSYTSAPSYNEQFF; DNA: TGTGCCAGCAGTTATACTAGCGCTCCCTCCTACAATGAGCAGTTCTTC
size: NA; J: TRBJ1-2; V: TRBV27; D: NA; CDR3: CASSLLAVGNYGYTF; DNA: TGTGCCAGCAGTTTATTAGCCGTCGGTAACTATGGCTACACCTTC
size: NA; J: TRBJ2-1; V: TRBV7-3; D: TRBD2; CDR3: CASSPTSGGHNEQFF; DNA: TGTGCCAGCAGCCCAACTAGCGGGGGACACAATGAGCAGTTCTTC
size: NA; J: TRBJ1-4; V: TRBV4-3; D: TRBD1; CDR3: CASSPTGTGREKLFF; DNA: TGCGCCAGCAGCCCCACCGGGACAGGGCGAGAAAAACTGTTTTTT
size: NA; J: TRBJ2-5; V: TRBV7-3; D: NA; CDR3: CASSLGQLETQYF; DNA: TGTGCCAGCAGCTTAGGCCAGTTAGAGACCCAGTACTTC
size: NA; J: TRBJ1-5; V: TRBV2; D: NA; CDR3: CASSLTGTDQPQHF; DNA: TGTGCCAGCAGTCTGACAGGAACAGATCAGCCCCAGCATTTT
size: NA; J: TRBJ1-2; V: TRBV5-5; D: NA; CDR3: CASSRTETVNYGYTF; DNA: TGTGCCAGCAGCCGGACAGAGACCGTTAACTATGGCTACACCTTC